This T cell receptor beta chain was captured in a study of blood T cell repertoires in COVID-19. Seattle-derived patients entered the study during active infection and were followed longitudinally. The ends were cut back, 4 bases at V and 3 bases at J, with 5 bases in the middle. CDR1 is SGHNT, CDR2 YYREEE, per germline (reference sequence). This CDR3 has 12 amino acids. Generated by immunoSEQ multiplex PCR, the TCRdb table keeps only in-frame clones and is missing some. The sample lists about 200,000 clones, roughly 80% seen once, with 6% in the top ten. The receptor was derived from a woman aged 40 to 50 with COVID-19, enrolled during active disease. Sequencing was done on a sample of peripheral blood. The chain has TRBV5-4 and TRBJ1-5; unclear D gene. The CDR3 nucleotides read TGTGCCAGCAGCCGAGACAATCAGCCCCAGCATTTT. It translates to CASSRDNQPQHF. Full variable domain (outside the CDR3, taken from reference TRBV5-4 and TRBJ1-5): ETGVTQSPTHLIKTRGQQVTLRCSSQSGHNTVSWYQQALGQGPQFIFQYYREEENGRGNFPPRFSGLQFPNYSSELNVNALELDDSALYLCASSRDNQPQHFGDGTRLSIL.